The 13 T cell receptor beta chains listed next were all sequenced from one sample in a study of CD8 T cells in ankylosing spondylitis. TCRdb itself ran the 5' RACE reads through MiXCR, one entry per CDR3 protein. This table has 250,000 to 400,000 distinct CDR3 sequences, about 9.9% appearing once. Source material: blood, either unsorted or a sorted T cell fraction (not recorded which). Receptors originate from a female donor with ankylosing spondylitis or in good health (not recorded which).

This clonotype appeared many times. The chain links TRBV20-1 to TRBJ2-1, with 11 bases identical to TRBD2. This CDR3 region has 19 residues. Germline V gene data show CDR1 as DFQATT and CDR2 as SNEGSKA (reference sequence). The V segment lost 0 bases and the J segment 0 bases; nucleotides outside the gene matches: 10. CDR3 protein: CSARDRPGLADSSYNEQFF. The CDR3 DNA follows: TGCAGTGCTAGAGACCGACCGGGACTAGCGGATAGCTCCTACAATGAGCAGTTCTTC.

This clonotype has a count of ten or more. The chain couples TRBV5-1 to TRBJ2-2, with no clear D. This CDR3 region has 16 residues. V gave up 1 base and J gave up 0 bases, with 10 bases separating them. CDR1 is SGHRS and CDR2 is YFSETQ in the germline V gene. CDR3 region: CASSLRSLANTGELFF. CDR3 bases: TGCGCCAGCAGCTTGAGAAGTCTGGCGAACACCGGGGAGCTGTTTTTT.

This clonotype has a count of ten or more. The chain couples TRBV10-3 to TRBJ2-3; tentative D call: TRBD2 (6 bases). Deletions cut 8 bases from V and 5 bases from J, with 26 bases between. This CDR3 is built from 17 residues. Germline V lookup: CDR1 ENHRY, CDR2 SYGVKD. The CDR3 nucleotides read TGTGCCATCTCGAAGTTGTGGTCGGGAGAGTCAGGAGATACGCAGTATTTT. This translates into CAISKLWSGESGDTQYF.

This clonotype was picked up many times. The chain employs TRBV20-1 and TRBJ2-1; 7 bases are shared with TRBD1. The trim removed 3 bases at V and 3 bases at J, leaving 8 bases unmatched. This CDR3 comprises 15 residues. From germline, CDR1 is DFQATT and CDR2 SNEGSKA (reference sequence). The CDR3 DNA is TGCAGTGCTAGTCGACAGGGAGAAGACTACAATGAGCAGTTCTTC. It yields the protein CSASRQGEDYNEQFF.

In this sample, this clonotype turned up many times. This rearrangement joins TRBV20-1 to TRBJ1-1, with TRBD1 as a possible D gene (5 bases). CDR3 length equals 12 residues. The V gene lost 6 bases and the J gene lost 9 bases, with 17 bases spanning the gap. Looked up from germline, CDR1 is DFQATT and CDR2 is SNEGSKA (reference sequence). The CDR3 spells CSAYLSGFQAFF. The DNA for the CDR3 is TGCAGTGCGTACCTCTCAGGGTTTCAAGCTTTCTTT.

This clonotype was counted at least ten times. V gene TRBV20-1 combines with J gene TRBJ1-1, with TRBD1 identical over 11 bases. CDR1 is DFQATT, CDR2 SNEGSKA, per germline (reference sequence). This CDR3 comprises 18 residues. The V segment lost 6 bases and the J segment 0 bases; nucleotides outside the gene matches: 15. The CDR3 reads CSAAGTGGGFGMNTEAFF. The CDR3 DNA is TGCAGTGCAGCCGGGACAGGGGGAGGGTTCGGGATGAACACTGAAGCTTTCTTT.

On this clonotype itself: This may arise from a read error, as a much more abundant clone is one base away. J is TRBJ1-1 and V is TRBV4-3; 8 bases are shared with TRBD1. Germline CDR1 LGHNA, CDR2 YSLEER. CDR3 length equals 17 residues. Unmatched junction bases numbered 13, after V lost 2 bases and J lost 5 bases. The CDR3 loop is CASSQRLQGGVFTEAFF. CDR3 nucleotides: TGCGCCAGCAGCCAACGCCTACAGGGGGGGGTTTTTACTGAAGCTTTCTTT.

This clonotype was picked up many times. The J gene is TRBJ2-3, the V gene TRBV7-9, with a possible D match to TRBD1 (6 bases). CDR1 is SEHNR and CDR2 is FQNEAQ in the germline V gene (reference sequence). The CDR3 covers 16 residues. V lost 2 bases to trimming and J lost 3 bases, with 15 bases between them. The CDR3 DNA reads TGTGCCAGCAGCTTATGGGGCGACAGGTCAACAGATACGCAGTATTTT. It yields the protein CASSLWGDRSTDTQYF.

The chain carries TRBV7-9 and TRBJ2-7, with TRBD1 identical over 11 bases. The CDR3 totals 15 residues. Germline values: CDR1 SEHNR, CDR2 FQNEAQ (reference sequence). J gave up 3 bases and V 2 bases, and 3 bases lay outside the gene matches. The CDR3 reads CASSLKGQGDYEQYF. DNA of the CDR3: TGTGCCAGCAGCTTAAAGGGACAGGGGGACTACGAGCAGTACTTC.

This clonotype was seen ten or more times. This chain links TRBV7-9 with TRBJ2-3; 9 nucleotides align to TRBD1. V trimming: 9 bases; J trimming: 0 bases; junction bases outside the gene matches: 4. CDR3 length equals 14 residues. CDR1 and CDR2 (germline): SEHNR, FQNEAQ (reference sequence). CDR3 protein: CASFGTGSTDTQYF. CDR3 nucleotide sequence: TGTGCCAGTTTCGGGACAGGGAGCACAGATACGCAGTATTTT.

In its sample, this clonotype was seen many times. The chain employs TRBV12-3 or TRBV12-4 and TRBJ1-5, with D perhaps matching TRBD1 (6 bases). V dropped 7 bases and J dropped 1 base, with 14 bases sitting between them. The CDR3 totals 15 residues. The DNA of the CDR3 is TGTGCCAGCAAAAATGGGGACACGAGCAATCAGCCCCAGCATTTT. Protein sequence: CASKNGDTSNQPQHF.

For this clonotype: It may be a read error: a sequence one base away is much more abundant. The chain joins TRBV5-1 to TRBJ2-1; 10 bases are shared with TRBD2. The J segment lost 9 bases and the V segment lost 4 bases, leaving 10 bases of the junction unmatched. Germline loops: CDR1 SGHRS, CDR2 YFSETQ. The CDR3 runs to 15 residues. This CDR3 is CASSPKAGGRIEQFF. The CDR3 bases are TGCGCCAGCAGCCCTAAAGCGGGAGGGCGTATTGAGCAGTTCTTC.

The J gene is TRBJ2-1, the V gene TRBV7-9, with 7 bases that match TRBD2. The V segment lost 3 bases and the J segment 7 bases; nucleotides outside the gene matches: 6. The CDR3 extends over 14 amino acids. Germline assignment: CDR1 SEHNR and CDR2 FQNEAQ (reference sequence). For the CDR3, the DNA is TGTGCCAGCAGCTTCGGCGGGAGCAAAAATGAGCAGTTCTTC. Translated: CASSFGGSKNEQFF. The variable domain in full, with the rest retrieved from reference TRBV7-9 and TRBJ2-1, is DTGVSQNPRHKITKRGQNVTFRCDPISEHNRLYWYRQTLGQGPEFLTYFQNEAQLEKSRLLSDRFSAERPKGSFSTLEIQRTEQGDSAMYLCASSFGGSKNEQFFGPGTRLTVL.